This T cell receptor beta chain emerged from a study of cytomegalovirus exposure and HLA in healthy donors. Study outcomes and limitations: TCR beta V- and J-gene trimming was later associated with a missense DCLRE1C variant. A cluster of highly shared sequence variants was likely a sequencing artifact. Later, TCR association rates were found to vary by HLA locus, highest for DRB1 and lowest for HLA-C. Later work showed greater clonal expansion in HLA-associated TCR beta chains than in equally common others.

With respect to this clone: Antigen unknown.

With 60 Vbeta and 13 Jbeta primers, the PCR was carried out. Sequencing was performed with immunoSEQ multiplex PCR; in TCRdb, only in-frame clones are kept and a portion is missing. The sample has around 150,000 clones, 70% to 85% seen once. Trimming pared 6 bases from V and 1 base from J, leaving 12 bases between. Germline CDR1 reads SNHLY; CDR2 reads FYNNEI. The CDR3 runs to 14 residues. The chain couples TRBV2 to TRBJ1-2, with a possible D match to TRBD1 (6 bases). Sequenced material: PBMCs. The sequence derives from a man aged 50 or older in good health and CMV-seropositive. The CDR3: CASRHRELNYGYTF. The CDR3 DNA reads as TGTGCCAGCAGGCACAGGGAACTTAACTATGGCTACACCTTC.